The T cell receptor (beta chain) described here comes from a study of CD8+ T cells in alopecia areata. Study conclusions and caveats: Patients shared TCRs less clearly than mice did, possibly for HLA-related reasons.

Noted treatment: oral pan-JAK inhibitor, 5-10 mg twice daily. In regard to this clone: The target antigen is unknown.

The CDR3 totals 17 residues. The germline V and J ends were trimmed by 4 bases and 2 bases, with 19 bases remaining between them. Germline assignment: CDR1 SGHRS and CDR2 YFSETQ. RNA extraction and reverse transcription yielded cDNA as sequencing template. Method: immunoSEQ multiplex PCR; TCRdb's copy keeps in-frame clones and lacks some. The table includes roughly 200,000 clones, around 58% detected once. Source: CD8+ T cells sorted from blood, taken at week 24, from a patient treated with tofacitinib. This receptor was identified in a human donor with alopecia areata. The V and J genes are TRBV5-1 and TRBJ2-1; D is uncertain. DNA for the CDR3: TGCGCCAGCAGCGTTTCTCCAGAGGATGCCACCTACAATGAGCAGTTCTTC. It translates to CASSVSPEDATYNEQFF.